The next 19 T cell receptor beta chains were all read from a single sample in a study of T cells in tumors after PD-1 blockade. Repertoires were generated with immunoSEQ multiplex PCR, while TCRdb's copy carries only in-frame clones and drops some. The table lists more than 11,000 clones, 82% of them singletons. Material: PBMCs, obtained after anti-PD-1 treatment. The source of these receptors is a human donor with basal cell carcinoma.

The chain uses TRBV2 and TRBJ1-2; 8 positions match TRBD1. Germline V gene lookup returns CDR1 SNHLY and CDR2 FYNNEI. V gave up 4 bases and J gave up 2 bases; unmatched junction bases: 6. This CDR3 has 15 residues. The CDR3: CASSGGGQVNYGYTF. The CDR3, as DNA: TGTGCCAGCAGTGGGGGGGGACAGGTCAACTATGGCTACACCTTC.

The genes are TRBV7-6 and TRBJ2-2, with D unclear. In germline, CDR1 is SGHVS, CDR2 FNYEAQ. Trimming took 5 bases from V and 2 from J, leaving 6 bases between them. The CDR3 runs 13 residues. The CDR3 reads CASSRVNTGELFF. The DNA of the CDR3 is TGTGCCAGCAGCCGGGTTAACACCGGGGAGCTGTTTTTT.

This rearrangement joins TRBV6-1 to TRBJ1-6; D is undetermined. Germline assignment: CDR1 MNHNS and CDR2 SASEGT. Between the trimmed V and J ends, which lost 3 bases and 4 bases, there was a span of 10 bases. CDR3 size: 15 residues. Here the CDR3 DNA reads TGTGCCAGCAGTGAGGGCAGCCCTTATAATTCACCCCTCCACTTT. This gives the protein CASSEGSPYNSPLHF.

Comments on this clone: Because the CDR3 is missing its conserved closing phenylalanine or tryptophan, this is likely a read error. It is unclear where the CDR3 begins or ends on the DNA, so no DNA is shown, and the CDR3 is as TCRdb lists it. The chain carries TRBV3-1 (or the pseudogene TRBV3-2) and TRBJ2-7; the tabulated D call, TRBD1, remains unverified against the DNA. The CDR3 length is 10 residues, termini included. Germline lookup yields CDR1 LGHDT and CDR2 YNNKEL (reference sequence). The CDR3 region is CASSQDQGLG.

The table lists this clone with a few counts. This chain connects TRBV30 to TRBJ1-5; D unclear. This CDR3 contains 13 residues. The V gene's germline CDR1 is GTSNPN and CDR2 SVGIG (reference sequence). V was clipped by 5 bases and J by 7 bases, with 15 bases between them. The CDR3 DNA reads as TGTGCCTGGGACGACTCACCGGGACAGCCCCAGCATTTT. Its translation: CAWDDSPGQPQHF.

J is TRBJ2-7 and V is TRBV11-3; TRBD1 matches 9 bases. This CDR3 spans 14 amino acids. Trimming took 2 bases from V and 7 from J; bases not matched to a gene: 6. Germline V CDR1 and CDR2: SGHNT, YENEEA. The CDR3 loop is CASSLSGDREEQYF. The CDR3 nucleotides are TGTGCCAGCAGCTTAAGTGGGGACAGGGAAGAGCAGTACTTC.

This rearrangement joins TRBV7-2 to TRBJ2-4; 7 bases align to TRBD2. The CDR3 has 17 residues. Looked up from germline, CDR1 is SGHTA and CDR2 is FQGNSA. Trimming removed 1 base from V and 0 bases from J; junction bases left unmatched: 6. The CDR3 sequence is CASSLGPGGLAKNIQYF. The CDR3 bases are TGTGCCAGCAGCTTAGGGCCGGGAGGACTAGCCAAAAACATTCAGTACTTC.

V and J are TRBV7-3 and TRBJ2-3; 8 bases map to TRBD2. The germline CDR1 and CDR2 sequences are SGHTA and FQGTGA. V gave up 0 bases and J gave up 0 bases; unmatched junction bases: 5. This CDR3 contains 17 residues. The CDR3 here is CASSLTRGLVSTDTQYF. CDR3 nucleotide sequence: TGTGCCAGCAGCTTAACGAGGGGACTAGTCAGCACAGATACGCAGTATTTT.

This clone was counted between two and nine times. V gene TRBV7-9 combines with J gene TRBJ2-2; 10 nucleotides match TRBD1. The CDR3 contains 16 residues. Germline CDR1 is SEHNR and CDR2 is FQNEAQ (reference sequence). The ends lost 5 bases at V and 4 bases at J; junction bases unmatched: 7. The CDR3 region is CASSLRDRGSTGELFF. CDR3 nucleotide sequence: TGTGCCAGCAGCCTCCGGGACAGGGGATCCACCGGGGAGCTGTTTTTT. The variable domain in full, completed from reference TRBV7-9 and TRBJ2-2, reads DTGVSQNPRHKITKRGQNVTFRCDPISEHNRLYWYRQTLGQGPEFLTYFQNEAQLEKSRLLSDRFSAERPKGSFSTLEIQRTEQGDSAMYLCASSLRDRGSTGELFFGEGSRLTVL.

V is TRBV9 and J is TRBJ2-2, with D possibly being TRBD1 (6 bases). Germline V gene sequence: CDR1 SGDLS, CDR2 YYNGEE. V lost 0 bases, J lost 5 bases, and 8 bases lay in between. The CDR3 is 14 amino acids. CDR3 bases: TGTGCCAGCAGCGTAGGAGGGGGTACCGGGGAGCTGTTTTTT. Translated: CASSVGGGTGELFF. The full variable domain, with the rest looked up from reference TRBV9 and TRBJ2-2, is DSGVTQTPKHLITATGQRVTLRCSPRSGDLSVYWYQQSLDQGLQFLIQYYNGEERAKGNILERFSAQQFPDLHSELNLSSLELGDSALYFCASSVGGGTGELFFGEGSRLTVL.

The chain carries TRBV28 and TRBJ1-5; D is undetermined. This CDR3 region has 15 residues. The germline gives CDR1 MDHEN, CDR2 SYDVKM. V was clipped by 4 bases and J by 0 bases, with 10 bases between them. Here the CDR3 DNA reads TGTGCCAGCAGTTCTCCCTGGGATAGCAATCAGCCCCAGCATTTT. This codes for CASSSPWDSNQPQHF.

This sequence joins TRBV6-5 and TRBJ1-6; D is uncertain. Trimming took 2 bases from V and 10 from J, leaving 18 bases between them. From germline, CDR1 is MNHEY and CDR2 SVGAGI. The CDR3 totals 16 residues. The CDR3 loop reads CASSYAPRPSLSPLHF. In DNA, the CDR3 is TGTGCCAGCAGTTACGCCCCTCGTCCGTCCCTATCACCCCTCCACTTT.

CDR3 residues: CASSRTLGYEQYF. CDR3 DNA sequence: TGCGCCAGCAGCCGGACACTGGGGTACGAGCAGTACTTC. V is TRBV5-1 and J is TRBJ2-7, with D possibly TRBD1 on 5 matching bases. Germline CDR1 SGHRS, CDR2 YFSETQ. There are 13 residues in the CDR3. The V and J ends lost 4 bases and 4 bases respectively, with 12 bases between them.

The CDR3 DNA follows: TGTGCCAGTAGTATATCTTCGGGAGGTGATCAAGAGACCCAGTACTTC. This sequence encodes CASSISSGGDQETQYF. J is TRBJ2-5 and V is TRBV19, with 7 positions matching TRBD2. The germline V gene has CDR1 LNHDA and CDR2 SQIVND (reference sequence). V was pared by 2 bases and J by 2 bases, with 8 bases of the junction left unmatched. The CDR3 runs 16 residues.

This clone has a single count. V and J are TRBV5-1 and TRBJ1-2; D gene uncertain. The CDR3 length is 15 residues. Deletions cut 0 bases from V and 7 bases from J, with 16 bases between. In germline, CDR1 is SGHRS, CDR2 YFSETQ. The CDR3 here is CASSLVGPQRSGYTF. The CDR3 DNA is TGCGCCAGCAGCTTGGTTGGGCCACAGCGTTCTGGCTACACCTTC.

The chain combines TRBV7-9 with TRBJ1-6, with 8 bases identical to TRBD1. CDR3 length: 14 amino acids. CDR1 and CDR2 (germline): SEHNR, FQNEAQ (reference sequence). Unmatched junction bases numbered 4, after V lost 3 bases and J lost 9 bases. The CDR3 loop is CASSFAGTGSPLHF. The CDR3 DNA follows: TGTGCCAGCAGCTTTGCCGGGACAGGTTCACCCCTCCACTTT. Based on the CDR3 plus reference TRBV7-9 and TRBJ1-6, the full variable domain is DTGVSQNPRHKITKRGQNVTFRCDPISEHNRLYWYRQTLGQGPEFLTYFQNEAQLEKSRLLSDRFSAERPKGSFSTLEIQRTEQGDSAMYLCASSFAGTGSPLHFGNGTRLTVT.

The chain has TRBV20-1 and TRBJ2-1; D gene unclear. This CDR3 is 12 amino acids long. Germline V lookup: CDR1 DFQATT, CDR2 SNEGSKA (reference sequence). The V end was cut by 3 bases, the J end by 4 bases, with 7 bases between. The CDR3 DNA follows: TGCAGTGCTAGTGACGGTTACAATGAGCAGTTCTTC. This codes for CSASDGYNEQFF.

By sample fraction, this clone is medium-sized. The chain links TRBV5-4 to TRBJ1-2; D might be TRBD1 (6 bases). CDR3 length: 15 residues. Trimming removed 0 bases from V and 3 bases from J, with 12 bases in between. The germline gives CDR1 SGHNT, CDR2 YYREEE (reference sequence). The CDR3 DNA reads TGTGCCAGCAGCTTGGAGGCAGGGGAGCACTATGGCTACACCTTC. It codes for CASSLEAGEHYGYTF.

The CDR3 is CASSLPGTGLTDTQYF. The CDR3 DNA reads as TGTGCCAGTAGTCTTCCCGGGACAGGGTTAACAGATACGCAGTATTTT. This chain uses TRBV19 with TRBJ2-3; 9 bases agree with TRBD1. Germline V gene lookup returns CDR1 LNHDA and CDR2 SQIVND (reference sequence). V shed 5 bases, J shed 3 bases, and the junction held 9 bases outside the gene matches. The CDR3 extends over 16 amino acids.